These 28 T cell receptor beta chains share one sample of origin, sequenced in a study of T cell repertoires in cytomegalovirus infection (dated by TCRdb to about 2019). The instrument was an Illumina HiSeq 1500. TCRdb redid the processing of the public reads, applying fastp at Q25 and MiXCR, and retained in-frame beta chains. Duplicate CDR3 protein sequences are folded into a single record with the most common DNA and genes. Present in this sample are more than 400,000 distinct CDR3 sequences, less than 30% of which were seen just once. 13% of the sample lies in the top ten. The sequenced sample consisted of PBMCs. Receptors originate from a human donor in good health (CMV status not recorded). Some clones in this sample may be carry-over from other donors' samples.

This clonotype was counted only a few times. The gene calls are TRBV4-3 and TRBJ2-6; D is undetermined. Between the trimmed V and J ends, which lost 1 base and 1 base, there was a span of 5 bases. Per germline, CDR1 LGHNA and CDR2 YSLEER. This CDR3 has 15 amino acids. This chain's CDR3 is CASSQAASGANVLTF. DNA of the CDR3: TGCGCCAGCAGCCAAGCTGCATCTGGGGCCAACGTCCTGACTTTC.

This clonotype was counted a few times. The chain has TRBV6-2 or TRBV6-3 and TRBJ2-5; 13 bases align to TRBD2. Germline CDR1 is MNHEY and CDR2 is SVGEGT. This CDR3 comprises 16 residues. The V segment lost 6 bases and the J segment 4 bases; nucleotides outside the gene matches: 8. The CDR3 sequence is CASRSHGTSGTETQYF. As DNA, the CDR3 is TGTGCCAGCAGATCTCACGGGACTAGCGGGACAGAGACCCAGTACTTC.

The chain is built from TRBV11-2 and TRBJ2-3; no reliable D call. With 5 bases removed from V and 1 base from J, the gap between germline ends came to 10 bases. The CDR3 has 14 residues. Germline V gene data show CDR1 as SGHAT and CDR2 as FQNNGV. The CDR3 sequence is CASSLRSGTDTQYF. The CDR3 DNA reads as TGTGCCAGCAGCCTGAGATCGGGCACAGATACGCAGTATTTT.

This sequence joins TRBV12-3 or TRBV12-4 and TRBJ2-5; D assignment may be TRBD1 or TRBD2 (5 bases each). The CDR3 loop spans 14 amino acids. Trimming stripped 6 bases from V and 1 base from J, with 12 bases between. This CDR3 reads CASRGERSQETQYF. Here the CDR3 DNA reads TGTGCCAGCAGGGGGGAACGGAGCCAAGAGACCCAGTACTTC.

V and J are TRBV2 and TRBJ1-2; no clear D gene. V lost 2 bases to trimming and J lost 5 bases, with 9 bases between them. This CDR3 is built from 13 residues. Germline CDR1 SNHLY, CDR2 FYNNEI. The CDR3 nucleotides read TGTGCCAGCAGTGAATTAGCAGAATATGGCTACACCTTC. Its protein is CASSELAEYGYTF.

The rearrangement links TRBV27 to TRBJ1-5; possibly TRBD1 for D (5 bases). V was trimmed by 2 bases and J by 3 bases, leaving 11 bases between them. Germline loops: CDR1 MNHEY, CDR2 SMNVEV (reference sequence). The CDR3 covers 15 residues. The CDR3 protein is CASSLQAGDNQPQHF. The CDR3 nucleotides read TGTGCCAGCAGTTTACAGGCGGGGGACAATCAGCCCCAGCATTTT.

V and J are TRBV11-3 and TRBJ2-2, with 11 positions matching TRBD1. Germline lookup yields CDR1 SGHNT and CDR2 YENEEA. This CDR3 is 16 amino acids long. V lost 6 bases and J lost 0; bases outside the gene matches: 3. The CDR3 region has the DNA TGTGCCAGCAGACGGACAGGGGGCACGAACACCGGGGAGCTGTTTTTT. Amino acid sequence: CASRRTGGTNTGELFF. The variable domain in full, completed from reference TRBV11-3 and TRBJ2-2, reads EAGVVQSPRYKIIEKKQPVAFWCNPISGHNTLYWYLQNLGQGPELLIRYENEEAVDDSQLPKDRFSAERLKGVDSTLKIQPAELGDSAVYLCASRRTGGTNTGELFFGEGSRLTVL.

This chain links TRBV5-1 with TRBJ1-3; no definite D call. CDR3 length: 16 amino acids. Looked up from germline, CDR1 is SGHRS and CDR2 is YFSETQ. The ends were cut back, 0 bases at V and 3 bases at J, with 13 bases in the middle. The chain's CDR3 is CASSLGAKAGGNTIYF. The CDR3 DNA is TGCGCCAGCAGCTTGGGGGCCAAAGCTGGTGGAAACACCATATATTTT.

This clonotype was detected a few times. J is TRBJ1-3 and V is TRBV6-6; D unclear. There are 15 residues in the CDR3. Germline assignment: CDR1 MNHNY and CDR2 SVGAGI (reference sequence). V was trimmed by 1 base and J by 4 bases, leaving 11 bases between them. CDR3 region: CASSYFSSGGNTIYF. Written as DNA, the CDR3 is TGTGCCAGCAGTTACTTTTCCTCTGGGGGAAACACCATATATTTT.

The genes are TRBV5-6 and TRBJ1-3; 8 bases are a match to TRBD1. In germline, CDR1 is SGHDT, CDR2 YYEEEE. The CDR3 spans 15 residues. J gave up 0 bases and V 4 bases, and 3 bases lay outside the gene matches. In DNA form, the CDR3 reads TGTGCCAGCAGCATAACAGGGGGCTCTGGAAACACCATATATTTT. Protein: CASSITGGSGNTIYF.

This clonotype was observed at least ten times. V usage is TRBV7-8 and J usage is TRBJ2-2; 13 bases align to TRBD2. The V gene's germline CDR1 is SGHVS and CDR2 FQNEAQ. Trimming cost V 2 bases and J 7 bases; bases outside gene matches: 4. This CDR3 contains 16 residues. The CDR3: CASSLKLAGGIGELFF. Here the CDR3 DNA reads TGTGCCAGCAGCTTAAAACTAGCGGGAGGGATCGGGGAGCTGTTTTTT.

There are many counts of this clonotype. This chain joins TRBV7-6 and TRBJ1-2, with 10 bases lining up with TRBD1. From germline, CDR1 is SGHVS and CDR2 FNYEAQ. The ends lost 4 bases at V and 3 bases at J; junction bases unmatched: 8. There are 16 residues in the CDR3. The CDR3 spells CASSSLRDRGHYGYTF. CDR3 bases: TGTGCCAGCAGCTCCCTACGGGACAGGGGTCACTATGGCTACACCTTC.

The chain carries TRBV6-1 and TRBJ2-3; TRBD1 matches 7 bases. Germline assignment: CDR1 MNHNS and CDR2 SASEGT. V shed 3 bases and J 2 bases; nucleotides not matched to a gene: 5. The CDR3 has 15 amino acids. The CDR3: CASSEGQGVTDTQYF. The CDR3 DNA reads TGTGCCAGCAGTGAGGGCCAGGGGGTCACAGATACGCAGTATTTT.

This clonotype came up a few times. The chain combines TRBV12-3 or TRBV12-4 with TRBJ2-4; 7 positions match TRBD2. V lost 6 bases and J lost 7; bases outside the gene matches: 9. The CDR3 runs 14 residues. CDR3 DNA: TGTGCCAGCAGCCCTAGCGGCGGGACTAACATTCAGTACTTC. Translated, it gives CASSPSGGTNIQYF.

This clonotype has just a few counts. The chain joins TRBV4-3 to TRBJ2-2; possibly TRBD1 for D (6 bases). Looked up from germline, CDR1 is LGHNA and CDR2 is YSLEER. The CDR3 sequence is 17 residues long. Between the trimmed V and J ends, which lost 0 bases and 3 bases, there was a span of 14 bases. Here the CDR3 DNA reads TGCGCCAGCAGCCAAGATCTCACAGGGAGTGACACCGGGGAGCTGTTTTTT. It is translated as CASSQDLTGSDTGELFF.

V and J are TRBV24-1 and TRBJ2-1, with 9 bases that match TRBD2. The V segment lost 4 bases and the J segment 9 bases; nucleotides outside the gene matches: 6. In germline, CDR1 is KGHDR, CDR2 SFDVKD. The CDR3 spans 14 residues. Here the CDR3 DNA reads TGTGCCACCAGTGACGCTAGCGGGATCGGTGAGCAGTTCTTC. As protein: CATSDASGIGEQFF.

This clonotype was seen ten or more times. The chain links TRBV7-2 to TRBJ1-2; TRBD1 agrees at 8 bases. Germline CDR1 is SGHTA and CDR2 is FQGNSA. The CDR3 loop spans 14 amino acids. Losses at the gene ends were 5 bases for V and 4 bases for J; bases not matched to a gene: 6. CDR3 nucleotide sequence: TGTGCCAGCAGCCCCTCCCAGGGGGCCTATGGCTACACCTTC. Amino acid sequence: CASSPSQGAYGYTF.

In this sample, this clonotype turned up many times. V usage is TRBV7-6 and J usage is TRBJ1-5, with 7 bases lining up with TRBD1. The CDR3 has 15 residues. J lost 2 bases, V lost 1 base, and 2 bases had no gene match. Germline V gene sequence: CDR1 SGHVS, CDR2 FNYEAQ. The CDR3 coding sequence is TGTGCCAGCAGCTTAGTCAGGGGGGGCAATCAGCCCCAGCATTTT. It is translated as CASSLVRGGNQPQHF.

This clonotype has just a few counts. The rearrangement links TRBV7-6 to TRBJ2-3; 8 bases agree with TRBD1. V shed 5 bases, J shed 6 bases, and the junction held 13 bases outside the gene matches. Per germline, CDR1 SGHVS and CDR2 FNYEAQ. The CDR3 runs 16 residues. In DNA form, the CDR3 reads TGTGCCAGCAGCGAATTGGACAGGGAAAGTCCGGATACGCAGTATTTT. Amino acid sequence: CASSELDRESPDTQYF.

The J gene is TRBJ2-7, the V gene TRBV6-2 or TRBV6-3; 16 bases match TRBD2. CDR1 and CDR2 from the germline V gene are MNHEY and SVGEGT. The ends lost 2 bases at V and 1 base at J; junction bases unmatched: 11. This CDR3 has 20 amino acids. The CDR3: CASSYPAGLAGGPYSYEQYF. For the CDR3, the DNA is TGTGCCAGCAGTTACCCGGCGGGACTAGCGGGAGGGCCGTATTCCTACGAGCAGTACTTC.

In its sample, this clonotype was seen many times. This chain uses TRBV7-2 with TRBJ2-1, with 14 bases matching TRBD2. The CDR3 runs to 17 residues. Trimming at V came to 4 bases and at J to 0 bases, leaving 2 bases not matched to a gene. Germline assignment: CDR1 SGHTA and CDR2 FQGNSA. The CDR3 protein is CASSSTSGRGSYNEQFF. CDR3 sequence (DNA): TGTGCCAGCAGCTCGACTAGCGGGAGGGGCTCCTACAATGAGCAGTTCTTC.

Written as DNA, the CDR3 is TGTGCCAGCTCACCCCAGCGGACGATCAGACCTACTAACTATGGCTACACCTTC. Amino acid sequence: CASSPQRTIRPTNYGYTF. The rearrangement links TRBV18 to TRBJ1-2; D is undetermined. CDR3 length: 18 amino acids. Germline assignment: CDR1 KGHSH and CDR2 LQKENI. Trimming took 3 bases from V and 0 from J, leaving 20 bases between them.

This chain uses TRBV27 with TRBJ1-5; D is uncertain. The CDR3 has 16 residues. Trimming stripped 2 bases from V and 3 bases from J, with 14 bases between. Germline V gives CDR1 MNHEY, CDR2 SMNVEV (reference sequence). CDR3 sequence (DNA): TGTGCCAGCAGTTTAGCCGCCGGGTCTTACAATCAGCCCCAGCATTTT. Encoded protein: CASSLAAGSYNQPQHF.

The chain combines TRBV10-1 with TRBJ2-1; TRBD2 matches at 9 bases. The ends lost 10 bases at V and 0 bases at J; junction bases unmatched: 4. CDR1 and CDR2 from the germline V gene are WNHNN and SYGVQD (reference sequence). The CDR3 runs to 14 residues. The CDR3: CATSSGSSYNEQFF. The CDR3 DNA sequence: TGCGCCACTAGTAGCGGGAGCTCCTACAATGAGCAGTTCTTC.

This clonotype turned up a few times. The chain employs TRBV12-3 or TRBV12-4 and TRBJ2-5; D possibly corresponds to TRBD1 (6 bases). This CDR3 comprises 14 residues. Trimming shortened V by 4 bases and J by 5 bases, and 14 bases separated the two germline ends. The CDR3 sequence is CASSYSQGYETQYF. Written as DNA, the CDR3 is TGTGCCAGCAGTTATTCACAGGGATACGAGACCCAGTACTTC.

This clonotype was recorded once. The CDR3 loop reads CASSGGGLPQAFF. CDR3 coding DNA: TGCGCCAGCAGCGGTGGAGGTCTTCCGCAAGCTTTCTTT. The chain joins TRBV5-1 to TRBJ1-1; D not certain. The V gene's germline CDR1 is SGHRS and CDR2 YFSETQ. The CDR3 is 13 amino acids. Trimming took off 4 bases at V and 9 bases at J, with 16 bases between the two ends.

This clonotype was counted a few times. This sequence joins TRBV5-1 and TRBJ1-6, with D perhaps matching TRBD1 (6 bases). Trimming took off 0 bases at V and 6 bases at J, with 10 bases between the two ends. Per the germline V gene, CDR1 is SGHRS and CDR2 is YFSETQ. The CDR3 contains 15 residues. The CDR3 protein is CASSLVGAVNSPLHF. CDR3 bases: TGCGCCAGCAGCTTGGTGGGGGCGGTTAATTCACCCCTCCACTTT.

This clonotype was counted only a few times. This CDR3 reads CSASNRDSSYNEQFF. Written as DNA, the CDR3 is TGCAGTGCTAGCAACCGGGACAGCTCCTACAATGAGCAGTTCTTC. V and J are TRBV20-1 and TRBJ2-1; 7 nucleotides match TRBD1. With 3 bases clipped from V and 0 bases from J, the junction kept 5 bases outside the gene matches. The CDR3 consists of 15 residues. Germline lookup yields CDR1 DFQATT and CDR2 SNEGSKA (reference sequence).